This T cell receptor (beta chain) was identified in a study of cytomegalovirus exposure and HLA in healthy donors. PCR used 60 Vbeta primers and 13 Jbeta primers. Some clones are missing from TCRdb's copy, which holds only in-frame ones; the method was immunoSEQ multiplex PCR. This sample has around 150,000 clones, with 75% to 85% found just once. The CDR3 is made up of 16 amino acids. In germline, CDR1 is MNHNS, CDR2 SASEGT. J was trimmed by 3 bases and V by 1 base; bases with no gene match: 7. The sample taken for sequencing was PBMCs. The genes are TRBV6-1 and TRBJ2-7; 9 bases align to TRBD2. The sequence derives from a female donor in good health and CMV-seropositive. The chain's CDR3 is CASSEVGTSRNYEQYF. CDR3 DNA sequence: TGTGCCAGCAGTGAAGTCGGGACTAGCCGGAACTACGAGCAGTACTTC.